In its sample, the clone carrying this TCR beta chain was seen many times. What it binds is not known. The germline V gene has CDR1 SGHTA and CDR2 FQGNSA. Trimming shortened V by 5 bases and J by 6 bases, and 11 bases separated the two germline ends. This CDR3 spans 12 amino acids. Amplification targeted TCR beta CDR3 regions from RNA transcripts. The study used the HTBI primer set for a first-round RT-PCR of the TCR CDR3. TCRdb re-derived calls from the multiplex PCR reads in MiXCR, one entry per CDR3 protein. The data contain some 500,000 distinct CDR3 sequences, around a quarter of them singletons. The authors took PBMCs from 8.5 to 10 ml fresh peripheral blood. The data were taken from a study of T cells in Graves' hyperthyroidism and ophthalmopathy. Findings and caveats of the study: Prediction of ophthalmopathy progression came a median around 6.1 months pre-onset.

The specimen was blood. This chain joins TRBV7-2 and TRBJ2-7, with D uncertain. This clonotype was obtained from a woman in her twenties or thirties with Graves' ophthalmopathy. The CDR3 bases are TGTGCCAGCAGCGTAGACTCTGGCGAGCAGTACTTC. Amino acids: CASSVDSGEQYF. Together with reference TRBV7-2 and TRBJ2-7, the CDR3 gives the full variable domain: GAGVSQSPSNKVTEKGKDVELRCDPISGHTALYWYRQSLGQGLEFLIYFQGNSAPDKSGLPSDRFSAERTGGSVSTLTIQRTQQEDSAVYLCASSVDSGEQYFGPGTRLTVT.